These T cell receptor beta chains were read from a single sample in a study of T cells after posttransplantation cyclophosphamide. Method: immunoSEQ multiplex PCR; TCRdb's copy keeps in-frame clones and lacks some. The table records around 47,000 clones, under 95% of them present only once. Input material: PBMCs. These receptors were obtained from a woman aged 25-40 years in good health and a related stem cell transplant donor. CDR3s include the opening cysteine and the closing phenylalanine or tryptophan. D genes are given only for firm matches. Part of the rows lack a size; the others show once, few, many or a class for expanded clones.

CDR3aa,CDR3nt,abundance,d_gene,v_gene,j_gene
CASSQAGATGGYTF,TGCGCCAGCAGCCAAGCCGGGGCGACAGGTGGCTACACCTTC,.,.,TRBV4-1,TRBJ1-2
CASSFVTGRRTEAFF,TGTGCCAGCAGCTTCGTGACAGGGAGGAGGACTGAAGCTTTCTTT,.,TRBD1,TRBV5-6,TRBJ1-1
CASSLNGAGWGTEAFF,TGTGCCAGCAGCTTGAATGGAGCAGGGTGGGGCACTGAAGCTTTCTTT,.,.,TRBV5-4,TRBJ1-1
CASSLRQGGRELFF,TGCGCCAGCAGCTTGCGCCAGGGTGGACGGGAGCTGTTTTTT,.,.,TRBV5-1,TRBJ2-2
CASGRGQTNEKLFF,TGTGCCAGCGGACGGGGACAGACTAATGAAAAACTGTTTTTT,.,TRBD1,TRBV6-5,TRBJ1-4
CSARHNQPQHF,TGCAGTGCTAGACACAATCAGCCCCAGCATTTT,.,.,TRBV20-1,TRBJ1-5
CASSLVGGPETQYF,TGTGCCAGCAGCCTCGTGGGGGGGCCAGAGACCCAGTACTTC,.,.,TRBV5-5,TRBJ2-5
CASSQVSGTGNSPLHF,TGCGCCAGCAGCCAAGTCTCAGGGACAGGGAATTCACCCCTCCACTTT,.,TRBD1,TRBV4-1,TRBJ1-6
CASSQGRRGGPWSTDTQYF,TGCGCCAGCAGCCAAGGTCGGCGGGGGGGCCCGTGGAGCACAGATACGCAGTATTTT,.,TRBD2,TRBV4-3,TRBJ2-3
CASSLLAGYEQYF,TGTGCCAGCAGCTTACTAGCGGGCTACGAGCAGTACTTC,.,TRBD2,TRBV7-9,TRBJ2-7
CASRKQGGYNEQFF,TGTGCCAGTCGAAAACAGGGGGGATACAATGAGCAGTTCTTC,once,TRBD1,TRBV25-1,TRBJ2-1
CASSLVVSRGEDEQFF,TGTGCCAGCAGCTTAGTGGTTTCACGGGGGGAAGATGAGCAGTTCTTC,.,TRBD2,TRBV7-2,TRBJ2-1
CASSLAAGGFQETQYF,TGCGCCAGCAGCTTGGCAGCGGGGGGCTTCCAAGAGACCCAGTACTTC,once,TRBD2,TRBV5-1,TRBJ2-5
CASSYSPQNYGYTF,TGTGCCAGCAGTTACTCGCCCCAGAACTATGGCTACACCTTC,.,.,TRBV6-5,TRBJ1-2
CASSDSKGGGTDTQYF,TGTGCCAGCAGTGACTCAAAAGGCGGGGGCACAGATACGCAGTATTTT,.,.,TRBV6-4,TRBJ2-3
CAISESSKGWEGMNTEAFF,TGTGCCATCAGTGAGTCGAGCAAGGGCTGGGAGGGAATGAACACTGAAGCTTTCTTT,.,.,TRBV10-3,TRBJ1-1
CASRVSGNSPLHF,TGTGCCAGCAGGGTATCAGGGAACTCACCCCTCCACTTT,.,.,TRBV6-1,TRBJ1-6
CASSPSGTDGYTF,TGTGCCAGCTCACCATCCGGGACAGATGGCTACACCTTC,.,TRBD1,TRBV18,TRBJ1-2
CASSPARTGGTGELFF,TGTGCCAGCAGCCCGGCCCGGACAGGGGGAACCGGGGAGCTGTTTTTT,.,TRBD1,TRBV5-4,TRBJ2-2
CASSSIPQGARGQPQHF,TGTGCCAGCAGTTCGATACCGCAGGGGGCGCGGGGTCAGCCCCAGCATTTT,.,TRBD1,TRBV27,TRBJ1-5
CASSGLAGGTIYNEQFF,TGTGCCAGCAGTGGACTAGCGGGGGGTACTATCTACAATGAGCAGTTCTTC,.,TRBD2,TRBV28,TRBJ2-1
CAISGTGEKLFF,TGTGCCATCAGTGGAACAGGTGAAAAACTGTTTTTT,.,.,TRBV10-3,TRBJ1-4
CASRRRGTGEGEKLFF,TGTGCCAGTAGGAGGAGGGGGACAGGGGAAGGTGAAAAACTGTTTTTT,.,TRBD1,TRBV19,TRBJ1-4
CASSQEGRAPYEQYF,TGTGCCAGCAGCCAGGAAGGCAGGGCCCCCTACGAGCAGTACTTC,.,.,TRBV7-2,TRBJ2-7
CASSSPRQLGAGAFF,TGTGCCAGCAGCTCCCCAAGACAGCTTGGGGCCGGAGCTTTCTTT,.,.,TRBV11-2,TRBJ1-1
CASSGGVAEAFF,TGTGCCAGCAGTGGGGGGGTAGCTGAAGCTTTCTTT,medium-sized,.,TRBV2,TRBJ1-1
CASRLVVRDSNSYNEQFF,TGTGCAAGTCGCTTAGTGGTCCGGGACAGTAACTCCTACAATGAGCAGTTCTTC,.,.,TRBV12-2,TRBJ2-1
CASTETGGQYNEQFF,TGTGCCAGCACCGAAACAGGGGGTCAATACAATGAGCAGTTCTTC,.,TRBD1,TRBV28,TRBJ2-1
CASSSRLAGITDTQYF,TGTGCCAGCAGTAGTAGGCTAGCGGGGATCACAGATACGCAGTATTTT,.,TRBD2,TRBV2,TRBJ2-3